The present entry profiles one T cell receptor (beta chain) with its context. Antigen unknown. The data were taken from a study of T cell responses to AZD1222 COVID-19 vaccine. Assay: immunoSEQ multiplex PCR; the TCRdb copy retains only in-frame clones and omits some. The top ten clones hold roughly a fifth of a sample with around 63,000 clones, roughly 87% of them seen once. The ends lost 1 base at V and 3 bases at J; junction bases unmatched: 5. The germline V gene encodes CDR1 LNHDA and CDR2 SQIVND (reference sequence). The CDR3 runs 15 residues. Regarding the study as a whole: Scientists sampled the repertoires only once the peak T cell response had passed. The donor group comprised mostly white British people and more females; the analysis possibly underestimated clonal diversity. Spike-specific TCR repertoires showed rising breadth and depth after two AZD1222 doses.

The sample consisted of peripheral blood, taken on day 0 of AZD1222 vaccination. The receptor was derived from an adult in good health. The chain combines TRBV19 with TRBJ2-7, with 8 bases lining up with TRBD1. The CDR3 sequence is CASSIATGQGYEQYF. The DNA of the CDR3 is TGTGCCAGTAGTATAGCCACCGGACAGGGCTACGAGCAGTACTTC.